The 23 T cell receptor beta chains below all came from one sample that was sequenced in a study of shared clonotypes between healthy human individuals. Generated by immunoSEQ multiplex PCR, the TCRdb table keeps only in-frame clones and is missing some. Of some 1.1 million clones in the sample, approximately 80% were seen once. Source material: memory CD4+ T cells from PBMCs. Subset specified: CD45RA-negative fraction. The receptors come from a young man in good health. Some clones in this sample may be carry-over from other donors' samples.

As regards this clone: A clone one base away is much larger, so this may be a read error. Other nucleotide sequences in the sample specify the same CDR3. The CDR3 region is CASSLEGSGNTIYF. The DNA for the CDR3 is TGCGCCAGCAGCTTGGAGGGGTCTGGAAACACCATATATTTT. The chain couples TRBV5-1 to TRBJ1-3, with D possibly TRBD1 on 5 matching bases. Germline V CDR1 and CDR2: SGHRS, YFSETQ. This CDR3 region has 14 residues. V was pared by 0 bases and J by 1 base, with 5 bases between.

The V gene is TRBV19, the J gene TRBJ2-1; TRBD2 aligns across 7 bases. The CDR3 contains 15 residues. Losses at the gene ends were 3 bases for V and 8 bases for J; bases not matched to a gene: 10. CDR1 is LNHDA and CDR2 is SQIVND in the germline V gene (reference sequence). In DNA, the CDR3 is TGTGCCAGTAGTATTGGTGGGAGGGCCGGGTATGAGCAGTTCTTC. This sequence encodes CASSIGGRAGYEQFF.

The table lists this clone with a count of one. The identical CDR3 is also encoded by other nucleotide sequences in the sample. The chain uses TRBV9 and TRBJ2-3; D may match TRBD1 or TRBD2 (6 bases each). Trimming pared 0 bases from V and 4 bases from J, leaving 12 bases between. Germline loops: CDR1 SGDLS, CDR2 YYNGEE. The CDR3 is made up of 15 amino acids. The CDR3 region has the DNA TGTGCCAGCAGCGTAGAGGGGGGTAGAGCAGATACGCAGTATTTT. This encodes CASSVEGGRADTQYF. The variable domain in full, completed from reference TRBV9 and TRBJ2-3, reads DSGVTQTPKHLITATGQRVTLRCSPRSGDLSVYWYQQSLDQGLQFLIQYYNGEERAKGNILERFSAQQFPDLHSELNLSSLELGDSALYFCASSVEGGRADTQYFGPGTRLTVL.

This chain uses TRBV11-3 with TRBJ1-1; perhaps TRBD1 as D (5 bases). Trimming took 1 base from V and 8 from J, leaving 11 bases between them. CDR1 and CDR2 from the germline V gene are SGHNT and YENEEA. This CDR3 has 13 amino acids. This CDR3 is CASSLVGAREAFF. The CDR3 nucleotides read TGTGCCAGCAGCTTAGTCGGGGCAAGGGAAGCTTTCTTT.

The V call is TRBV6-6, the J call TRBJ2-1; D might be TRBD2 (5 bases). Per the germline V gene, CDR1 is MNHNY and CDR2 is SVGAGI (reference sequence). V dropped 5 bases and J dropped 0 bases, with 14 bases sitting between them. This CDR3 comprises 16 residues. The CDR3 DNA sequence: TGTGCCAGCAGTCCGTTGAGGGCGAGCTCCTACAATGAGCAGTTCTTC. Translation: CASSPLRASSYNEQFF.

This clone turned up a few times. This chain uses TRBV11-2 with TRBJ2-5; TRBD2 agrees at 7 bases. CDR3 size: 17 residues. The V segment lost 5 bases and the J segment 5 bases; nucleotides outside the gene matches: 17. CDR1 and CDR2 from the germline V gene are SGHAT and FQNNGV. CDR3 protein: CASSTPHSGRTRETQYF. In DNA form, the CDR3 reads TGTGCCAGCAGCACCCCTCATAGCGGAAGGACTAGGGAGACCCAGTACTTC.

In its sample, this clone was seen a few times. This sequence joins TRBV7-2 and TRBJ2-7; D unresolved. The CDR3 runs 13 residues. Germline loops: CDR1 SGHTA, CDR2 FQGNSA. Trimming stripped 3 bases from V and 4 bases from J, with 10 bases between. CDR3 in amino acids: CASSFGLTYEQYF. Here the CDR3 DNA reads TGTGCCAGCAGCTTTGGGCTTACTTACGAGCAGTACTTC.

The chain combines TRBV2 with TRBJ2-5, with TRBD1 matching 7 bases. The V gene end was trimmed by 7 bases and the J gene end by 4 bases; junction bases not matched to a gene: 12. CDR3 length: 15 amino acids. Germline V gene lookup returns CDR1 SNHLY and CDR2 FYNNEI. This CDR3 reads CASTRTGLQGETQYF. Here the CDR3 DNA reads TGTGCCAGCACCAGGACAGGCCTGCAGGGAGAGACCCAGTACTTC.

This clone was seen a single time. J is TRBJ2-2 and V is TRBV6-4; D is ambiguous. The CDR3 has 13 residues. Trimming left V 3 bases short and J 3 bases short, with 5 bases between. CDR1 and CDR2 (germline): MRHNA, SNTAGT. Written as DNA, the CDR3 is TGTGCCAGCAGTGAGGCAGACACCGGGGAGCTGTTTTTT. Its translation is CASSEADTGELFF.

The gene calls are TRBV5-6 and TRBJ2-3, with D hard to call. V lost 4 bases and J lost 4, with 13 bases in between. The germline CDR1 and CDR2 sequences are SGHDT and YYEEEE. The CDR3 extends over 14 amino acids. CDR3 DNA: TGTGCCAGCAGCCCGGCAGCATTGGCAGATACGCAGTATTTT. This gives the protein CASSPAALADTQYF.

The J gene is TRBJ1-1, the V gene TRBV5-1, with a possible D match to TRBD1 (6 bases). Per the germline V gene, CDR1 is SGHRS and CDR2 is YFSETQ. This CDR3 has 15 residues. With 3 bases removed from V and 4 bases from J, the gap between germline ends came to 16 bases. DNA of the CDR3: TGCGCCAGCAGCTCCTCGACAGGTGTTGCCACTGAAGCTTTCTTT. It encodes CASSSSTGVATEAFF.

This clone has only a few counts. A read error likely explains this, since a far larger clone differs by one base. The sample has other DNA sequences that encode this CDR3 too. V gene TRBV7-2 combines with J gene TRBJ1-5; D is unresolved. There are 14 residues in the CDR3. Germline V lookup: CDR1 SGHTA, CDR2 FQGNSA. V was cut by 3 bases and J by 0 bases, with 6 bases left in between. CDR3 sequence reads: CASSFRDSNQPQHF. The CDR3 nucleotides are TGTGCCAGCAGCTTCCGAGATAGCAATCAGCCCCAGCATTTT.

The rearrangement uses TRBV18 and TRBJ1-2; D may be TRBD1 (5 bases). This CDR3 is 15 amino acids long. Deletions cut 3 bases from V and 7 bases from J, with 18 bases between. Germline V CDR1 and CDR2: KGHSH, LQKENI. The CDR3 DNA sequence: TGTGCCAGCTCACCTTCCTCCGGGACCGAGTTTGGCTACACCTTC. Encoded protein: CASSPSSGTEFGYTF.

This chain links TRBV7-2 with TRBJ2-1, with a possible D match to TRBD2 (5 bases). Trimming took off 1 base at V and 0 bases at J, with 10 bases between the two ends. This CDR3 comprises 16 residues. Looked up from germline, CDR1 is SGHTA and CDR2 is FQGNSA. CDR3 in amino acids: CASSLVVGSSYNEQFF. CDR3 DNA sequence: TGTGCCAGCAGCTTAGTGGTAGGGAGCTCCTACAATGAGCAGTTCTTC.

This clone appeared once. The chain has TRBV29-1 and TRBJ1-1; the match to TRBD1 covers 7 bases. The CDR3 is made up of 15 amino acids. Germline V gene sequence: CDR1 SQVTM, CDR2 ANQGSEA. The junction had 15 bases not matched to a gene; V was cut back by 7 bases and J by 4 bases. CDR3 loop: CSAGRQGLERTEAFF. The CDR3 DNA sequence: TGCAGCGCTGGGCGACAGGGCCTCGAACGCACTGAAGCTTTCTTT. The variable domain in full, with the rest retrieved from reference TRBV29-1 and TRBJ1-1, is SAVISQKPSRDICQRGTSLTIQCQVDSQVTMMFWYRQQPGQSLTLIATANQGSEATYESGFVIDKFPISRPNLTFSTLTVSNMSPEDSSIYLCSAGRQGLERTEAFFGQGTRLTVV.

The chain employs TRBV18 and TRBJ1-2; tentatively, D is TRBD1 (5 bases). The V gene lost 3 bases and the J gene lost 3 bases, with 8 bases spanning the gap. The germline CDR1 and CDR2 sequences are KGHSH and LQKENI. This CDR3 has 13 residues. CDR3 DNA: TGTGCCAGCTCACCCGGGGACCACTATGGCTACACCTTC. This gives the protein CASSPGDHYGYTF.

J is TRBJ1-1 and V is TRBV5-1; maybe TRBD1 (5 bases). Germline loops: CDR1 SGHRS, CDR2 YFSETQ. The CDR3 is 13 amino acids. With 6 bases removed from V and 3 bases from J, the gap between germline ends came to 12 bases. The CDR3 DNA reads TGCGCCAGCACGACGGCGGGGGACACTGAAGCTTTCTTT. Translated, it gives CASTTAGDTEAFF.

The chain is built from TRBV5-1 and TRBJ2-1; perhaps TRBD2 as D (5 bases). The CDR3 length is 16 residues. Germline-derived CDR1 and CDR2 are SGHRS and YFSETQ. The V gene lost 4 bases and the J gene lost 9 bases, with 23 bases spanning the gap. The CDR3 DNA reads as TGCGCCAGCAGCGACCCCTTCGCGGGTATGAAGGGTGAGCAGTTCTTC. Amino acid sequence: CASSDPFAGMKGEQFF.

This rearrangement joins TRBV2 to TRBJ1-4; 8 positions match TRBD1. The length of the CDR3 is 14 residues. The J segment lost 7 bases and the V segment lost 7 bases, leaving 8 bases of the junction unmatched. The V gene's germline CDR1 is SNHLY and CDR2 FYNNEI. The CDR3 DNA sequence: TGTGCCAGCACCAGACAGGGGAGTACTGAAAAACTGTTTTTT. Its translation: CASTRQGSTEKLFF.

This clone was observed at least ten times. V and J are TRBV10-3 and TRBJ2-3; TRBD2 aligns across 7 bases. The CDR3 runs 13 residues. Germline values: CDR1 ENHRY, CDR2 SYGVKD. The V segment lost 10 bases and the J segment 2 bases; nucleotides outside the gene matches: 6. The CDR3 spells CATSTSATDTQYF. Written as DNA, the CDR3 is TGTGCCACCTCCACTAGCGCCACAGATACGCAGTATTTT.

V and J are TRBV15 and TRBJ2-5; D is uncertain. The J call may not be correct, given that the DNA end is closer to TRBJ2-7. Germline CDR1 LNHNV, CDR2 YYDKDF (reference sequence). CDR3 length equals 15 residues. This CDR3 is CATSRDQVEPYEQYF. CDR3 coding DNA: TGTGCCACCAGCAGAGATCAGGTCGAACCCTACGAGCAGTACTTC.

In this sample, this clone turned up once. The J gene is TRBJ2-7, the V gene TRBV5-5, with TRBD2 matching over 11 bases. This CDR3 is built from 16 residues. Unmatched junction bases numbered 6, after V lost 0 bases and J lost 4 bases. Germline CDR1 and CDR2: SGHKS and YYEKEE (reference sequence). The DNA for the CDR3 is TGTGCCAGCAGCTTGGGACTAGCGGGACGTGGGTACGAGCAGTACTTC. Its protein product is CASSLGLAGRGYEQYF.

The chain links TRBV7-8 to TRBJ2-3; D may be TRBD2 (6 bases). Trimming took off 5 bases at V and 2 bases at J, with 14 bases between the two ends. Germline lookup yields CDR1 SGHVS and CDR2 FQNEAQ. There are 15 residues in the CDR3. The CDR3 protein is CASSLTSSTTDTQYF. The CDR3 DNA is TGTGCCAGCAGCCTGACTAGTTCGACCACAGATACGCAGTATTTT.